Listed below are T cell receptor beta chains from one sample, sequenced in a study of OX40 agonist ivuxolimab in advanced cancers. Clones were read by immunoSEQ multiplex PCR, and TCRdb kept only the in-frame ones, dropping some. The table includes 70,000 to 90,000 clones, roughly 80% detected once. The sequences come from CD4+ or CD8+ T cells sorted from blood, collected in a trial of the OX40 agonist ivuxolimab. The receptors were gathered from an adult with an advanced solid tumor such as melanoma, head and neck, liver or kidney cancer. Both conserved end residues are part of each CDR3. The D gene is left open where the match is weak. Clone size, where shown, is once, few, many, or a class for clones that have expanded.

clone size	V gene	D gene	J gene	CDR3 protein	CDR3 DNA
.	TRBV5-1	.	TRBJ2-5	CASSLQETQYF	TGCGCCAGCAGCTTGCAAGAGACCCAGTACTTC
.	TRBV18	TRBD2	TRBJ2-1	CASSRGLAGGFSYNEQFF	TGTGCCAGCTCAAGGGGACTAGCGGGAGGGTTCTCCTACAATGAGCAGTTCTTC
.	TRBV6-1	.	TRBJ1-2	CASTGWEGYTF	TGTGCCAGCACCGGATGGGAGGGCTACACCTTC
.	TRBV7-9	TRBD2	TRBJ2-2	CASTPGWSGANTGELFF	TGTGCCAGCACCCCCGGATGGAGCGGGGCGAACACCGGGGAGCTGTTTTTT
.	TRBV25-1	.	TRBJ2-5	CASSSPGDSQYF	TGTGCCAGCAGTTCCCCAGGTGATTCCCAGTACTTC
.	TRBV6-5	.	TRBJ1-1	CASTSLGRANTEAFF	TGTGCCAGCACCTCTCTGGGCAGGGCGAACACTGAAGCTTTCTTT
.	TRBV5-4	TRBD1	TRBJ1-5	CASSLQGVSQPQHF	TGTGCCAGCAGCTTACAGGGGGTCTCTCAGCCCCAGCATTTT
.	TRBV4-2	.	TRBJ1-5	CASSQDRAAVSNQPQHF	TGTGCCAGCAGCCAAGATAGGGCGGCAGTCAGCAATCAGCCCCAGCATTTT
.	TRBV19	.	TRBJ1-4	CASSPRDDEKLFF	TGTGCCAGTAGTCCTCGGGACGATGAAAAACTGTTTTTT
.	TRBV5-4	TRBD2	TRBJ2-7	CASSQELATSYEQYF	TGTGCCAGCAGCCAAGAACTAGCGACCTCCTACGAGCAGTACTTC
.	TRBV5-8	TRBD1	TRBJ1-4	CASNYRGPNEKLFF	TGTGCCAGCAACTACAGGGGGCCGAATGAAAAACTGTTTTTT
once	TRBV5-1	.	TRBJ2-6	CASMKRESGANVLTF	TGCGCCAGCATGAAAAGGGAGTCTGGGGCCAACGTCCTGACTTTC
.	TRBV7-2	TRBD1	TRBJ1-1	CASSLQTGVNTEAFF	TGTGCCAGCAGCTTACAGACAGGGGTAAACACTGAAGCTTTCTTT
.	TRBV29-1	.	TRBJ1-1	CSVGNLGRNTEAFF	TGCAGCGTTGGAAATCTGGGACGGAACACTGAAGCTTTCTTT
.	TRBV4-1	.	TRBJ2-7	CASSQILASTYEQYF	TGCGCCAGCAGCCAAATCCTAGCAAGTACCTACGAGCAGTACTTC
.	TRBV6-1	.	TRBJ1-1	CASIVSMNTEAFF	TGTGCCAGTATAGTGTCTATGAACACTGAAGCTTTCTTT
few	TRBV2	.	TRBJ1-1	CASRRGTEAFF	TGTGCCAGCCGTAGGGGGACTGAAGCTTTCTTT
.	TRBV11-3	.	TRBJ2-7	CASSLGQGALYEQYF	TGTGCCAGCAGCTTAGGGCAGGGTGCTCTGTACGAGCAGTACTTC
.	TRBV13	TRBD2	TRBJ2-1	CASSWGLAGGNEQFF	TGTGCCAGCAGCTGGGGACTAGCGGGAGGAAATGAGCAGTTCTTC
.	TRBV11-2	.	TRBJ2-3	CASSFTGLSTDTQYF	TGTGCCAGCAGCTTCACGGGGTTGAGCACAGATACGCAGTATTTT
few	TRBV10-1	.	TRBJ2-2	CASSDGIGRENTGELFF	TGCGCCAGCAGTGATGGTATCGGACGGGAGAACACCGGGGAGCTGTTTTTT
few	TRBV5-5	.	TRBJ2-7	CASSLALGESYEQYF	TGTGCCAGCAGCTTGGCCCTCGGAGAAAGCTACGAGCAGTACTTC
.	TRBV6-5	TRBD1	TRBJ2-7	CASSYRRQGAHEQYF	TGTGCCAGCAGTTACAGGAGACAGGGGGCCCACGAGCAGTACTTC
.	TRBV27	.	TRBJ1-1	CASSLSLAASNTEAFF	TGTGCCAGCAGTTTGTCCCTCGCCGCGTCGAACACTGAAGCTTTCTTT
.	TRBV7-2	TRBD1	TRBJ1-6	CASSLAVTGVSPLHF	TGTGCCAGCAGCTTAGCTGTGACAGGGGTTTCACCCCTCCACTTT
.	TRBV7-2	.	TRBJ1-1	CASSSTSHNTEAFF	TGTGCCAGCAGCTCCACCTCTCATAACACTGAAGCTTTCTTT
.	TRBV7-9	.	TRBJ1-4	CASSPHWGEGNEKLFF	TGTGCCAGCAGCCCCCACTGGGGGGAGGGTAATGAAAAACTGTTTTTT
.	TRBV25-1	.	TRBJ2-6	CASSPRQLGANVLTF	TGTGCCAGCAGTCCCCGACAGCTCGGGGCCAACGTCCTGACTTTC
.	TRBV6-1	.	TRBJ1-1	CASSESGATEAFF	TGTGCCAGCAGTGAGTCAGGGGCCACTGAAGCTTTCTTT
.	TRBV5-1	TRBD1	TRBJ1-2	CASSPGHTGGYGGYGYTF	TGCGCCAGCAGCCCTGGCCATACAGGGGGCTATGGCGGCTATGGCTACACCTTC
once	TRBV2	.	TRBJ1-1	CASSVDSMNTEAFF	TGTGCCAGCAGTGTGGACAGCATGAACACTGAAGCTTTCTTT
.	TRBV18	.	TRBJ1-5	CASSPEGHDNQPQHF	TGTGCCAGCTCACCAGAAGGGCACGACAATCAGCCCCAGCATTTT
.	TRBV4-1	.	TRBJ1-4	CASSPTERKGEKLFF	TGCGCCAGCAGCCCGACAGAAAGAAAAGGGGAAAAACTGTTTTTT
once	TRBV6-5	TRBD1	TRBJ2-3	CASSYAYRGLTDTQYF	TGTGCCAGCAGTTACGCCTACAGGGGGTTGACAGATACGCAGTATTTT
.	TRBV6-4	.	TRBJ2-2	CASSPSLNTGELFF	TGTGCCAGCTCACCCTCTCTGAACACCGGGGAGCTGTTTTTT
.	TRBV10-2	.	TRBJ2-3	CASSVSRTDTQYF	TGCGCCAGCAGTGTTTCCCGCACAGATACGCAGTATTTT
.	TRBV6-1	.	TRBJ2-1	CASSGPLSGGPKYNEQFF	TGTGCCAGCAGTGGCCCCCTGTCTGGAGGGCCAAAGTACAATGAGCAGTTCTTC
.	TRBV5-8	TRBD1	TRBJ1-6	CASSLGQGWNSPLHF	TGTGCCAGCAGCCTAGGACAGGGGTGGAATTCACCCCTCCACTTT
.	TRBV30	.	TRBJ1-4	CAFLGPSATNEKLFF	TGTGCCTTCCTCGGGCCGAGTGCAACTAATGAAAAACTGTTTTTT
few	TRBV5-1	.	TRBJ1-1	CAFRIVNTEAFF	TGCGCATTCAGGATCGTGAACACTGAAGCTTTCTTT
.	TRBV6-5	.	TRBJ2-1	CASSYVFGSSYNEQFF	TGTGCCAGCAGTTACGTTTTCGGGAGCTCCTACAATGAGCAGTTCTTC
once	TRBV7-9	.	TRBJ2-5	CASSSKETQYF	TGTGCCAGCAGCTCCAAAGAGACCCAGTACTTC
.	TRBV7-2	.	TRBJ2-7	CASSSPVGLYEQYF	TGTGCCAGCAGCTCCCCCGTGGGCCTCTACGAGCAGTACTTC
.	TRBV5-1	TRBD1	TRBJ1-5	CASSLQGDSNQPQHF	TGCGCCAGCAGCTTACAGGGGGATAGCAATCAGCCCCAGCATTTT
.	TRBV5-6	TRBD1	TRBJ2-7	CASSLGTGRWSEQYF	TGTGCCAGCAGCTTGGGGACAGGGAGATGGTCCGAGCAGTACTTC
.	TRBV11-3	TRBD1	TRBJ2-7	CASSLEVYLDRSPHYEQYF	TGTGCCAGCAGCTTAGAGGTGTATTTGGACAGGAGTCCTCACTACGAGCAGTACTTC
.	TRBV27	TRBD1	TRBJ2-1	CASSSYRQGSGNEQFF	TGTGCCAGCAGTTCCTATCGACAGGGTTCGGGGAATGAGCAGTTCTTC
.	TRBV4-1	TRBD2	TRBJ2-7	CASSPLLAGISYEQYF	TGCGCCAGCAGCCCTCTACTAGCGGGAATCTCCTACGAGCAGTACTTC
.	TRBV18	TRBD1	TRBJ2-3	CASSPPGQGTDTQYF	TGTGCCAGCTCACCTCCGGGACAGGGAACAGATACGCAGTATTTT
.	TRBV9	.	TRBJ2-1	CASSVVGEWNNEQFF	TGTGCCAGCAGCGTAGTGGGGGAGTGGAACAATGAGCAGTTCTTC
.	TRBV19	.	TRBJ2-1	CASSSGRFYNEQFF	TGTGCCAGTAGTAGCGGGCGATTCTACAATGAGCAGTTCTTC
few	TRBV27	.	TRBJ1-5	CASSFLDQPQHF	TGTGCCAGCAGTTTTTTGGATCAGCCCCAGCATTTT
.	TRBV10-3	.	TRBJ1-1	CAISEGGTEAFF	TGTGCCATCAGTGAGGGGGGCACTGAAGCTTTCTTT
.	TRBV20-1	TRBD1	TRBJ2-7	CSVTGVYEQYF	TGCAGTGTCACAGGGGTCTACGAGCAGTACTTC
few	TRBV9	TRBD1	TRBJ1-3	CASSDDRVYGNTIYF	TGTGCCAGCAGCGACGACAGGGTGTATGGAAACACCATATATTTT
.	TRBV18	TRBD1	TRBJ1-1	CASSSGQETEAFF	TGTGCCAGCTCATCCGGACAGGAGACTGAAGCTTTCTTT
.	TRBV9	.	TRBJ2-6	CASSAGGAGANVLTF	TGTGCCAGCAGCGCCGGTGGCGCTGGGGCCAACGTCCTGACTTTC